This T cell receptor (beta chain) stems from a study of cytomegalovirus exposure and HLA in healthy donors. The wider study: When 398 donors were genotyped, roughly 80% of them were found to fall in the Caucasian-associated ancestry cluster.

The CDR3 totals 13 residues. V shed 7 bases and J shed 5 bases, with 14 bases lying between them. Germline CDR1 and CDR2: SGHTA and FQGNSA. A word on this clone: The antigen remains undetermined.

Study-wide results and limits: A reported reduction in N-insertions relative to the approximately 600-donor mean was seen in an Asian-associated ancestry cluster in a later analysis. TCR beta sequences reportedly predicted the HLA-A and HLA-B alleles of most subjects accurately. When analyzed later, a missense DCLRE1C variant was found to be linked to TCR beta V- and J-gene trimming.

This PCR relied on a set of 60 Vbeta primers and 13 Jbeta primers. Method: immunoSEQ multiplex PCR; TCRdb's copy keeps in-frame clones and lacks some. Altogether about 70,000 clones are present, roughly 70% being singletons, with the ten largest covering about a tenth. The specimen sequenced was PBMCs. The gene calls are TRBV7-2 and TRBJ1-1; D might be TRBD1 (6 bases). The clonotype originates from a woman aged 25 to 39 in good health and CMV-seronegative. DNA of the CDR3: TGTGCCAGCACCCGGACAGAGAGAACTGAAGCTTTCTTT. Translating gives CASTRTERTEAFF.